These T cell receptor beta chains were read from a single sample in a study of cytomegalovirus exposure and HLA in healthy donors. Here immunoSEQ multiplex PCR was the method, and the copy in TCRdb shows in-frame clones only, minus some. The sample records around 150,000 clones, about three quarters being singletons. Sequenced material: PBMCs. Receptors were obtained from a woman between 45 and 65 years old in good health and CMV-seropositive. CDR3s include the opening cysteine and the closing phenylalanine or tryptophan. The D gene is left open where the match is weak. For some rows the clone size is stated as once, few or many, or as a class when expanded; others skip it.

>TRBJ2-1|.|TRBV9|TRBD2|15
TGTGCCAGCAGCGTAGACGGGGGGGCCAAAAATGAGCAGTTCTTC
CASSVDGGAKNEQFF
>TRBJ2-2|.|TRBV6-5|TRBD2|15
TGTGCCAGCAGTAGCGGGGAGGTGAACACCGGGGAGCTGTTTTTT
CASSSGEVNTGELFF
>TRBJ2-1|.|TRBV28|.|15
TGTGCCAGCAGTTTTGCCAGCGGGCCCGAGGATGAGCAGTTCTTC
CASSFASGPEDEQFF
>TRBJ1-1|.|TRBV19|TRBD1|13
TGTGCCAGCTGGGACAGGCGGAACACTGAAGCTTTCTTT
CASWDRRNTEAFF
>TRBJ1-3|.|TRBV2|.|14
TGTGCCAGCAATAGTGCTCACCCTGGAAACACCATATATTTT
CASNSAHPGNTIYF
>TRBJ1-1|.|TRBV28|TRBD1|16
TGTGCCAGCAGTTGGGGGACCCGGGACAGGGGTACTGAAGCTTTCTTT
CASSWGTRDRGTEAFF
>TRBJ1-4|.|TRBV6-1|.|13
TGTGCCAGCAGGGGGAGCACTAATGAAAAACTGTTTTTT
CASRGSTNEKLFF
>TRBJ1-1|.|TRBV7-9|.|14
TGTGCCAGCAGCTTCTGGGACACCAACACTGAAGCTTTCTTT
CASSFWDTNTEAFF
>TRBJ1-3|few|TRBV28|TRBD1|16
TGTGCCAGCTCAACCCGGGACAGTCGCTCTGGAAACACCATATATTTT
CASSTRDSRSGNTIYF
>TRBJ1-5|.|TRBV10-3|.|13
TGTGCCATACAGGGAAATAGCAATCAGCCCCAGCATTTT
CAIQGNSNQPQHF
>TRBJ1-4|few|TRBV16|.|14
TGTGCCAGCAGCCAATCGTCGCAGGGAGGAAAACTGTTTTTT
CASSQSSQGGKLFF
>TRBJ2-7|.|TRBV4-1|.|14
TGCGCCAGCAGCCACGAATACAGGGCCTACGAGCAGTACTTC
CASSHEYRAYEQYF
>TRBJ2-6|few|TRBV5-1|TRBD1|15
TGCGCCAGCAGCTCCCAGGGGGCTGGGGCCAACGTCCTGACTTTC
CASSSQGAGANVLTF
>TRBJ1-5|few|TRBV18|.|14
TGTGCCAGCTCACCTCAGGGGTCCAATCAGCCCCAGCATTTT
CASSPQGSNQPQHF
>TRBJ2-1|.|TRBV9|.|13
TGTGCCAGCAGCTACGACACCTACAATGAGCAGTTCTTC
CASSYDTYNEQFF
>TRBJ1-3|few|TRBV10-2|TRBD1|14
TGCGCCAGCTGGGACAGGGAGGCTGGAAACACCATATATTTT
CASWDREAGNTIYF
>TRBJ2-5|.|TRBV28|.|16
TGTGCCAGCAGTTTTTCCCTTACTCTAGCTGGGGAGACCCAGTACTTC
CASSFSLTLAGETQYF
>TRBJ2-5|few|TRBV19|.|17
TGTGCCAGTAGTATAGGCAGGCGAACTTTGTACCAAGAGACCCAGTACTTC
CASSIGRRTLYQETQYF
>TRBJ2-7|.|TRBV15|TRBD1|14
TGTGCCACCAGCTCGGACAGGGGGCCCTACGAGCAGTACTTC
CATSSDRGPYEQYF
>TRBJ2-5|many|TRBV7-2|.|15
TGTGCCAGCAGCTTAGCTGTGACAGTTCAAGAGACCCAGTACTTC
CASSLAVTVQETQYF
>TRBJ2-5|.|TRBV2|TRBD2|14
TGTGCCAGCTGGCGGAGCGGGGGGCGAGAGACCCAGTACTTC
CASWRSGGRETQYF
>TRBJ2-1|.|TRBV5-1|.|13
TGCGCCAGCAGCACCGGGCGGGACGGGGAGCAGTTCTTC
CASSTGRDGEQFF
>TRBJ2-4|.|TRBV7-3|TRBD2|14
TGTGCCAGCAGCCCCGGGACTAGCGGTACCATTCAGTACTTC
CASSPGTSGTIQYF
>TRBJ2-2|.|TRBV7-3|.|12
TGTGCCAGCAGTCCAATCGGCGGGGAGCTGTTTTTT
CASSPIGGELFF
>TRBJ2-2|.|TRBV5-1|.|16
TGCGCCAGCAGCTTGCAAAGGGGGGGCGGCACCGGGGAGCTGTTTTTT
CASSLQRGGGTGELFF
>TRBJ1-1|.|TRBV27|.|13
TGTGCCAGCAGGGGGGCCCTGAACACTGAAGCTTTCTTT
CASRGALNTEAFF
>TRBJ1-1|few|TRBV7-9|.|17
TGTGCCAGCCAGGCGAGCTCCGGACAGCGCGGAGGCACTGAAGCTTTCTTT
CASQASSGQRGGTEAFF
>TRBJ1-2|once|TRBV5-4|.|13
TGTGCCAGCAGCTTGGCCGGGTTAGGTGGCTACACCTTC
CASSLAGLGGYTF
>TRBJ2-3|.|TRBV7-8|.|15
TGTGCCAGCAGCTTATATGGGAGGAGCACAGATACGCAGTATTTT
CASSLYGRSTDTQYF
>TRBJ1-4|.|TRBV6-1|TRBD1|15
TGTGCCAGCAGTAAGACTACAGGGGTAGGGGAAAAACTGTTTTTT
CASSKTTGVGEKLFF
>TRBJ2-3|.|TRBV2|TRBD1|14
TGTGCCAGTTCCGGGACAGGGGTTCGAGATACGCAGTATTTT
CASSGTGVRDTQYF
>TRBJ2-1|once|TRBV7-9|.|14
TGTGCCAGCAGCTTGTTCGGGATCTACAATGAGCAGTTCTTC
CASSLFGIYNEQFF
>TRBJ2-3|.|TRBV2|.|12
TGTGCCAGCAGTGAAGGTGCCGGTACGCAGTATTTT
CASSEGAGTQYF
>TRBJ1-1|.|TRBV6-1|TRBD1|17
TGTGCCAGCAGTGAATTGGGGACAGGGGTCACCTCAAAGGTAACTTTCTTT
CASSELGTGVTSKVTFF
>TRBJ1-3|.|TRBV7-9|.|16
TGTGCCAGCAGCCCTAAACAGGTAGAATCTGGAAACACCATATATTTT
CASSPKQVESGNTIYF
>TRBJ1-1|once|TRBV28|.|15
TGTGCCAGCAGTCCCTACCCCGGCGGGAACACTGAAGCTTTCTTT
CASSPYPGGNTEAFF
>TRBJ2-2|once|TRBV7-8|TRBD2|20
TGTGCCAGCAGCCCCCTGAGGGGACTAGCGGGGGATGGGAGCACCGGGGAGCTGTTTTTT
CASSPLRGLAGDGSTGELFF
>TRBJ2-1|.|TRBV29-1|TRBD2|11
TGCAGCGTTGGACGGGAGGCTGAGCAGTTCTTC
CSVGREAEQFF
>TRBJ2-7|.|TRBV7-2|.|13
TGTGCCAGCAGCTCCCAGCGGAGCTACGAGCAGTACTTC
CASSSQRSYEQYF
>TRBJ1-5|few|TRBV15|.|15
TGTGCCACCAGCAGAGACCTCTTAGGCAATCAGCCCCAGCATTTT
CATSRDLLGNQPQHF
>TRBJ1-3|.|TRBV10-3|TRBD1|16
TGTGCCATCAGTGGGATCATCGGACAGGGCGAAAACACCATATATTTT
CAISGIIGQGENTIYF
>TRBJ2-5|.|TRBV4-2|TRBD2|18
TGTGCCAGCAGCCAAGGTGCTAGCGGGGGGGCACGGTCAGAGACCCAGTACTTC
CASSQGASGGARSETQYF
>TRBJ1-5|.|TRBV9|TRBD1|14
TGTGCCAGCAGCGTAGATTCGACGGACAGGGTTCAGCATTTT
CASSVDSTDRVQHF
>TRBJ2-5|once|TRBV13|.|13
TGTGCCAGCCACCTCTCACGAAGCGGGCAGCAGTACTTC
CASHLSRSGQQYF
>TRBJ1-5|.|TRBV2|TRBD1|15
TGTGCCAGCAGCCCCGGGACAGGGGGCAATCAGCCCCAGCATTTT
CASSPGTGGNQPQHF
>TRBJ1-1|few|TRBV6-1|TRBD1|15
TGTGCCAGCAGATTGGACAGGGCGAAGAACACTGAAGCTTTCTTT
CASRLDRAKNTEAFF
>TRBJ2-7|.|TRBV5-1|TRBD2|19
TGCGCCAGCAGCTTACGTCTGAGGTCTAGCGGGGCCTTGATCTACGAGCAGTACTTC
CASSLRLRSSGALIYEQYF
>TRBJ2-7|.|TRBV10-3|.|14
TGTGCCATCAGTGAGAACCGGGACACTTACGAGCAGTACTTC
CAISENRDTYEQYF
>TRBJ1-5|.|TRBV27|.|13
TGTGCCAGCAGCCCTTATAGCAATCAGCCCCAGCATTTT
CASSPYSNQPQHF
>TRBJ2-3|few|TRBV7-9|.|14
TGTGCCAGCAGCCATCAGGGGTTAGGAGATACGCAGTATTTT
CASSHQGLGDTQYF
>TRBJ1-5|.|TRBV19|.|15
TGTGCCAGTAGTTCAGGTACCTATAGCAATCAGCCCCAGCATTTT
CASSSGTYSNQPQHF
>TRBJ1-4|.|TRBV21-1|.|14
TGTGCCAGCAGCAAAGGGTTCTGGCCTGAAAAACTGTTTTTT
CASSKGFWPEKLFF
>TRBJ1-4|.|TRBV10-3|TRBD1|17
TGTGCCATCAGCCAGCTCCGGGACAGGGGGACTAATGAAAAACTGTTTTTT
CAISQLRDRGTNEKLFF
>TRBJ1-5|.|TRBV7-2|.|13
TGTGCCAGCAGCTTAGGATCAGGACAGCCCCAGCATTTC
CASSLGSGQPQHF
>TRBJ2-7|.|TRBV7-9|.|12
TGTTCCAGCAGCCCCCGGGGTTACGAGCAGTACTTC
CSSSPRGYEQYF